This is a list of T cell receptor beta chains from one sample in a study of T cell changes during pregnancy in multiple sclerosis. The method was immunoSEQ multiplex PCR; TCRdb's version includes in-frame clones alone and lacks a portion of them. Counted here are some 100,000 clones, about 92% occurring once; the ten biggest clones make up approximately 1.2%. This specimen was peripheral blood, taken in the second trimester of pregnancy. The source of these receptors is a female donor with multiple sclerosis, enrolled in a pregnancy study. Both conserved end residues are part of each CDR3. Fields, in order: D gene, V gene, clone size, CDR3 length, J gene, CDR3 protein, CDR3 DNA. D genes are given only for firm matches. Expanded clones get a size class; other rows say once, few or many, or leave the size out.

.	TRBV19	.	14	TRBJ1-1	CASSYENLNTEAFF	TGTGCCAGTAGTTATGAGAATCTGAACACTGAAGCTTTCTTT
TRBD2	TRBV30	.	17	TRBJ2-3	CAWYSGRLLGSPDTQYF	TGTGCCTGGTACAGCGGGAGGCTCCTCGGAAGTCCAGATACGCAGTATTTT
.	TRBV2	.	14	TRBJ1-2	CASSPTGGQSGYTF	TGTGCCAGCAGTCCGACGGGGGGGCAAAGCGGCTACACCTTC
TRBD1	TRBV5-1	once	15	TRBJ2-7	CASSLAGTGVYEQYF	TGCGCCAGCAGCTTGGCCGGGACAGGGGTCTACGAGCAGTACTTC
TRBD2	TRBV11-3	few	14	TRBJ2-1	CASSFRGRWDEQFF	TGTGCCAGCAGCTTCCGCGGGAGATGGGATGAGCAGTTCTTC
.	TRBV5-6	.	14	TRBJ2-5	CASSPTITAETQYF	TGTGCCAGCAGCCCTACTATAACTGCAGAGACCCAGTACTTC
TRBD1	TRBV27	.	15	TRBJ2-7	CASSSIGQGSYEQYF	TGTGCCAGCAGTTCCATCGGACAGGGCTCCTACGAGCAGTACTTC
.	TRBV7-9	.	13	TRBJ2-2	CASNGRRTGELFF	TGTGCCAGCAATGGTAGAAGAACCGGGGAGCTGTTTTTT
.	TRBV28	.	14	TRBJ2-5	CASSLHRVWETQYF	TGTGCCAGCAGTTTACACAGGGTCTGGGAGACCCAGTACTTC
.	TRBV30	.	13	TRBJ1-2	CAWKLPAGYGYTF	TGTGCCTGGAAACTCCCAGCGGGTTATGGCTACACCTTC
TRBD1	TRBV28	.	15	TRBJ1-2	CASSLGQGAPYGYTF	TGTGCCAGCAGTTTAGGACAGGGGGCCCCTTATGGCTACACCTTC
.	TRBV5-1	once	13	TRBJ2-1	CASSRDGGNEQFF	TGCGCCAGCAGCAGAGACGGAGGGAATGAGCAGTTCTTC